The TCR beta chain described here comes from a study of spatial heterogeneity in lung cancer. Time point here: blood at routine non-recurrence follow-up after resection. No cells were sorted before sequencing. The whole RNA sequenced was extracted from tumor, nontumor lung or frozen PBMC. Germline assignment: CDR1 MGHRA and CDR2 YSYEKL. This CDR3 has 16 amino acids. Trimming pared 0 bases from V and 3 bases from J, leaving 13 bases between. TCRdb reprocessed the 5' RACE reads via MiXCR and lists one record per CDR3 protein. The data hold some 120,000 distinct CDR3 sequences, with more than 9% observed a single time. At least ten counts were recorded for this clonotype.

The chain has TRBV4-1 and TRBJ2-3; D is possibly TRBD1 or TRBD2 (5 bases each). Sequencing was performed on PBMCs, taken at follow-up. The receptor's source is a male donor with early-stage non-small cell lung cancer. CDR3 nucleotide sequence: TGCGCCAGCAGCCAAGATCTGGGGGTCTGGACAGATACGCAGTATTTT. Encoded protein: CASSQDLGVWTDTQYF.